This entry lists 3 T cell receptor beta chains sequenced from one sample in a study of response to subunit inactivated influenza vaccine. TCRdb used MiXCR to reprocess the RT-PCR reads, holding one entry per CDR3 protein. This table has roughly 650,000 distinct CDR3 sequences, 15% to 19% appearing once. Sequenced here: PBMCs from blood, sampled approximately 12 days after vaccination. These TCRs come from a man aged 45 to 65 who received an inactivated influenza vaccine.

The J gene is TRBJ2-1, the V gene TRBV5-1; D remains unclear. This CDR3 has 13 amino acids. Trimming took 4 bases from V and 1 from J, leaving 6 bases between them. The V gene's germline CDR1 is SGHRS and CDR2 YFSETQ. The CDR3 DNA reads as TGCGCCAGCAGCGGGTTTTCCTACAATGAGCAGTTCTTC. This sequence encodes CASSGFSYNEQFF. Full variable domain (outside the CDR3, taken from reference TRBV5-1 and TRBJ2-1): KAGVTQTPRYLIKTRGQQVTLSCSPISGHRSVSWYQQTPGQGLQFLFEYFSETQRNKGNFPGRFSGRQFSNSRSEMNVSTLELGDSALYLCASSGFSYNEQFFGPGTRLTVL.

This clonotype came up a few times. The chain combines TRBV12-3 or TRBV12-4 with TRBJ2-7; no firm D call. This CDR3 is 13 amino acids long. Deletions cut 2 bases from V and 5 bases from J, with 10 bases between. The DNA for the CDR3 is TGTGCCAGCAGTTTATCGGGTAGCAACGAGCAGTACTTC. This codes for CASSLSGSNEQYF.

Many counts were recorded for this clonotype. CDR3 nucleotide sequence: TGCAGTGCTAGGTCTAGCAATCAGCCCCAGCATTTT. Translated: CSARSSNQPQHF. The chain is built from TRBV20-1 and TRBJ1-5; no clear D. The CDR3 is 12 amino acids. Germline V CDR1 and CDR2: DFQATT, SNEGSKA (reference sequence). Trimming took off 3 bases at V and 0 bases at J, with 3 bases between the two ends.